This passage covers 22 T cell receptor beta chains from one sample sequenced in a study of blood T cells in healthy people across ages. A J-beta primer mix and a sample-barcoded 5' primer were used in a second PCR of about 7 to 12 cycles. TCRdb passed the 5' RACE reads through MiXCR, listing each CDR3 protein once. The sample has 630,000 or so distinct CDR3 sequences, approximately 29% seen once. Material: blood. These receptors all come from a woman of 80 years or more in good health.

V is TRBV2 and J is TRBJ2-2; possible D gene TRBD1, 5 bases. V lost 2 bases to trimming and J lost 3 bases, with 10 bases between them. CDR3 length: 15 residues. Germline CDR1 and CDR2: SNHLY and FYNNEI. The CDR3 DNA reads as TGTGCCAGCAGTGAATTTCAGGGTTACACCGGGGAGCTGTTTTTT. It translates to CASSEFQGYTGELFF.

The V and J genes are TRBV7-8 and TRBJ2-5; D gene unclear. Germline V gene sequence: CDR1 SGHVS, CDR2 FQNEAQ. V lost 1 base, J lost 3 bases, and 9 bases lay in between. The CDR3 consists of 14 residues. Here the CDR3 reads CASSLGYSKETQYF. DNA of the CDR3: TGTGCCAGCAGCTTAGGATACAGTAAAGAGACCCAGTACTTC.

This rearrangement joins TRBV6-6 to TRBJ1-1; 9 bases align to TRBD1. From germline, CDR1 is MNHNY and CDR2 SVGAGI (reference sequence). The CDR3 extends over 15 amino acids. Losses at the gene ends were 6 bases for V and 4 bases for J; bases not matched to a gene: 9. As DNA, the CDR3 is TGTGCCAGCAGGCCCTCACAGGGGGCGGGCACTGAAGCTTTCTTT. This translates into CASRPSQGAGTEAFF.

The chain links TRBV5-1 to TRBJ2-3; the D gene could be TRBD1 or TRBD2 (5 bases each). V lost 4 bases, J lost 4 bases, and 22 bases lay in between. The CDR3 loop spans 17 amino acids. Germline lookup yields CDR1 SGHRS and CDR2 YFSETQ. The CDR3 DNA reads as TGCGCCAGCAGCCGAACGGCCGGGACCTCAGTTCCAGATACGCAGTATTTT. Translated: CASSRTAGTSVPDTQYF.

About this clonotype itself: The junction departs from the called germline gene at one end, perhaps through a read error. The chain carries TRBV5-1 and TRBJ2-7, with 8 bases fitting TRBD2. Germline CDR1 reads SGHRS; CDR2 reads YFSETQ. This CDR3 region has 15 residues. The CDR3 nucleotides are TGCGCCAACAGCAGGCCGGGACTAGACGGCTCGGAGCAGTACTTC. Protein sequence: CANSRPGLDGSEQYF. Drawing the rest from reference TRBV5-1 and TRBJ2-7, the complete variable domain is KAGVTQTPRYLIKTRGQQVTLSCSPISGHRSVSWYQQTPGQGLQFLFEYFSETQRNKGNFPGRFSGRQFSNSRSEMNVSTLELGDSALYLCANSRPGLDGSEQYFGPGTRLTVT.

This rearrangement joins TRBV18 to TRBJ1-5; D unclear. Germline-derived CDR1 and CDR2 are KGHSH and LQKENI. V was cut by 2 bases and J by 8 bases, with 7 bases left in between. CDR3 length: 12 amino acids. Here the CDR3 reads CASSPIPEPQHF. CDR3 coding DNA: TGTGCCAGCTCACCAATCCCAGAGCCCCAGCATTTT.

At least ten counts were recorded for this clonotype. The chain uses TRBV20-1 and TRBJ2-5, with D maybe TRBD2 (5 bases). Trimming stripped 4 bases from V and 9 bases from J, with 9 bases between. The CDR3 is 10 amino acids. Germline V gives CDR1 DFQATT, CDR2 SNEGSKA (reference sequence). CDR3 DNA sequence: TGCAGTGCTAAGGCCGGGGCCCAGTACTTC. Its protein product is CSAKAGAQYF.

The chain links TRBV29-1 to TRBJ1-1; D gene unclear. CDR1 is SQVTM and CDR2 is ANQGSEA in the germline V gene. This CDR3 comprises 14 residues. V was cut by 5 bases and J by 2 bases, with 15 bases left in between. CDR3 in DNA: TGCAGCGTTCTTGGGTCTGCCGAAAACACTGAAGCTTTCTTT. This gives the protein CSVLGSAENTEAFF.

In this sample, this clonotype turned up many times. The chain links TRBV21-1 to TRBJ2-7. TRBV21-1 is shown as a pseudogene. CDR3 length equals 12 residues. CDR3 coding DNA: TGTGCCAGCAGCAAAGCCTCGTCCGAGCAGTACTTC. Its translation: CASSKASSEQYF.

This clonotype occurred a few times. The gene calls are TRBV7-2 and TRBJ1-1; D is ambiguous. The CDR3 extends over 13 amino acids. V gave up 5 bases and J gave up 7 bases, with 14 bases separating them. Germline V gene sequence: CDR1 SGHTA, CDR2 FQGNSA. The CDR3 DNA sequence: TGTGCCAGCAGCCCCAATAGCTTGGGTGAAGCTTTCTTT. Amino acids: CASSPNSLGEAFF.

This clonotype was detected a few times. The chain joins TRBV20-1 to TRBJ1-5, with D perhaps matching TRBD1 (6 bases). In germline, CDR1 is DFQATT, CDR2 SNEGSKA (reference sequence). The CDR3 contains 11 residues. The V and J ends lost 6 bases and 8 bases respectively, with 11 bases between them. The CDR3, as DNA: TGCAGTGCAGGGTCAGGGGAGCCCCAGCATTTT. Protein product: CSAGSGEPQHF.

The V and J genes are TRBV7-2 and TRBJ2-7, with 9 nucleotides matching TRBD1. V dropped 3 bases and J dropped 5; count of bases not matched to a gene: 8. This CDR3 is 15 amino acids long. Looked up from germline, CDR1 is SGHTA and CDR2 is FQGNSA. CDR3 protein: CASSLSGTGNHEQYF. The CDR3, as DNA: TGTGCCAGCAGCTTGTCCGGGACAGGGAACCACGAGCAGTACTTC.

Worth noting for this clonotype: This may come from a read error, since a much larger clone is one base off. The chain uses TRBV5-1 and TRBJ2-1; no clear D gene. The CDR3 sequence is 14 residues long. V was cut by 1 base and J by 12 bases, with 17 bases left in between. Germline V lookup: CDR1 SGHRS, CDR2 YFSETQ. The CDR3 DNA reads TGCGCCAGCAGCTTGACGACTCTTCCGACTGTGCAGTTCTTC. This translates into CASSLTTLPTVQFF.

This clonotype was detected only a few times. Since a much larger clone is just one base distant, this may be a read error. The DNA for the CDR3 is TGCAGCGTTGAAGACGGCGCTAATGAAAAACGGTTTTTT. Protein product: CSVEDGANEKRFF. This chain connects TRBV29-1 to TRBJ1-4; D uncertain. Germline V gives CDR1 SQVTM, CDR2 ANQGSEA. The length of the CDR3 is 13 residues.

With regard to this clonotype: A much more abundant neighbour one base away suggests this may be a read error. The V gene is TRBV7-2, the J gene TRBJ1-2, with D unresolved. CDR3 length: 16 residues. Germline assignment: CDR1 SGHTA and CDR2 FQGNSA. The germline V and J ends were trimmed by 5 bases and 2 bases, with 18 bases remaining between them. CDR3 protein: CTSSRPRTGLNYGYTF. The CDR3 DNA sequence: TGTACCAGCAGCCGACCCAGGACGGGTCTCAACTATGGCTACACCTTC.

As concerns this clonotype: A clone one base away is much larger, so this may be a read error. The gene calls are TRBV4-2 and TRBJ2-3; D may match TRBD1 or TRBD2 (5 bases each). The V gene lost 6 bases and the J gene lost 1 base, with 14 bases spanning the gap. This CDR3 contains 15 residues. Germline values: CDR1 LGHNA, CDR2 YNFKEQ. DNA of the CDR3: TGTGCCAGCAGGTTACTAGTGGGGGGCACAGATACGCAGTATTTT. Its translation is CASRLLVGGTDTQYF.

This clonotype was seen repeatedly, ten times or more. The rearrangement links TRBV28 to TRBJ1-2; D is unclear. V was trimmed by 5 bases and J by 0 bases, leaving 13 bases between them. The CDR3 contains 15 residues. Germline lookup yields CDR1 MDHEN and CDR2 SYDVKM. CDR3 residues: CASSPPRSSNYGYTF. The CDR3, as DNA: TGTGCCAGCAGTCCGCCGCGGAGCTCTAACTATGGCTACACCTTC.

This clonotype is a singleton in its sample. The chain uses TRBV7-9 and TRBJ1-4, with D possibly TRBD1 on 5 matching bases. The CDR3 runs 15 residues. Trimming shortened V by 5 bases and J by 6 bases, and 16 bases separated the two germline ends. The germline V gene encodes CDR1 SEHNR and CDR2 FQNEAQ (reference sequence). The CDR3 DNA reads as TGTGCCAGCAGCCGGTGGGGGTCTTTGGATGAAAAACTGTTTTTT. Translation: CASSRWGSLDEKLFF.

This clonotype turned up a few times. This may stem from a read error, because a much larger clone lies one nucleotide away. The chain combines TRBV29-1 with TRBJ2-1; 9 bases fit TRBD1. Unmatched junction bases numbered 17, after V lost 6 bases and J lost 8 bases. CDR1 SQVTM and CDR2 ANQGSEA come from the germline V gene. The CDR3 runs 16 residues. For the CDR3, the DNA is TGCAGCGTCCCGAACCCAGGCGACAGGGGGTGGCATGAGCAGTTCTTC. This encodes CSVPNPGDRGWHEQFF.

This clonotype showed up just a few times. CDR3 sequence (DNA): TGTGCCAGCAGTTTACGACAAGGACTTGAAGCTTTCTTT. Encoded protein: CASSLRQGLEAFF. This chain joins TRBV27 and TRBJ1-1; no firm D call. The CDR3 has 13 amino acids. Germline V gives CDR1 MNHEY, CDR2 SMNVEV (reference sequence). The V and J ends lost 2 bases and 7 bases respectively, with 11 bases between them.

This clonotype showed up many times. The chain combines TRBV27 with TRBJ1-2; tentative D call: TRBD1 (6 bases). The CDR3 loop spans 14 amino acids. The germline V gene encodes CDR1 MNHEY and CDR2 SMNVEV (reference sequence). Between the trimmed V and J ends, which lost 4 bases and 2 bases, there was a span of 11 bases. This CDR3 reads CASSSWTANYGYTF. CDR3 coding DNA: TGTGCCAGCAGTTCCTGGACAGCAAACTATGGCTACACCTTC.

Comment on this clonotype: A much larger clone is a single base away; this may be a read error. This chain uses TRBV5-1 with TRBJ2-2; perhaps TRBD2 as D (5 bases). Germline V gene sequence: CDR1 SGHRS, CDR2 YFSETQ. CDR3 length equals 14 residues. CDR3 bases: TGCGCCAGCAGCCCCGCCCTGGGCACCGGGGAGCGGTTTTTT. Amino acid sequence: CASSPALGTGERFF.